This T cell receptor (beta chain) was obtained from a study of beta chain features in type 1 diabetes. Study findings and constraints: Shorter TCRB CDR3s, moderately but significantly so, marked every one of the four CD4+ subsets in Type 1 diabetes patients. More deletions and fewer insertions at VDJ junctions were seen in type 1 diabetes patients.

The study reverse transcribed the entire isolated RNA, so it sequenced expressed TCRB transcripts. Some clones are missing from TCRdb's copy, which holds only in-frame ones; the method was immunoSEQ multiplex PCR. The sample contains about 180,000 clones, approximately 13% of which appear only once. As concerns this clone: Its antigen is unknown.

The receptor's source is a young woman in good health. Material: central memory CD4+ T cells from blood.

CDR3: CASSHGLADTDTQYF. For the CDR3, the DNA is TGCGCCAGCAGTCACGGACTAGCGGACACAGATACGCAGTATTTT. J is TRBJ2-3 and V is TRBV23-1; TRBD2 agrees at 10 bases. Being an ORF, TRBV23-1 has a function that is uncertain. The CDR3 is 15 residues long. The junction had 2 bases not matched to a gene; V was cut back by 3 bases and J by 2 bases.